Below are 26 T cell receptor beta chains sequenced from a single sample in a study of blood T cell repertoires in COVID-19. Only in-frame clones appear in the TCRdb table, and some are missing; sequencing was by immunoSEQ multiplex PCR. The sample yields tens of thousands of clones, 65% to 85% seen once. The source material was peripheral blood. The source is a man in his fifties or sixties with active or convalescent COVID-19.

The chain carries TRBV5-1 and TRBJ1-5; the match to TRBD1 covers 7 bases. CDR3 length equals 16 residues. V gave up 0 bases and J gave up 4 bases; unmatched junction bases: 7. Germline V gene lookup returns CDR1 SGHRS and CDR2 YFSETQ. CDR3 bases: TGCGCCAGCAGCTTGGTGGCAGGGGGTAGTAATCAGCCCCAGCATTTT. Its protein is CASSLVAGGSNQPQHF.

This chain connects TRBV15 to TRBJ2-1, with D unresolved. CDR1 is LNHNV, CDR2 YYDKDF, per germline (reference sequence). This CDR3 is built from 13 residues. The V end lost 0 bases, the J end lost 9 bases, and 9 bases lay between the germline ends. The CDR3 loop reads CATSRDSASEQFF. CDR3 in DNA: TGTGCCACCAGCAGAGATAGTGCTAGTGAGCAGTTCTTC.

The chain combines TRBV12-3 or TRBV12-4 with TRBJ1-1; the D is unclear. With 4 bases removed from V and 1 base from J, the gap between germline ends came to 4 bases. This CDR3 is 12 amino acids long. For the CDR3, the DNA is TGTGCCAGCAGTTACACGAACACTGAAGCTTTCTTT. Residues: CASSYTNTEAFF.

The rearrangement links TRBV28 to TRBJ1-2, with 10 bases that match TRBD1. This CDR3 is built from 13 residues. Trimming took 5 bases from V and 13 from J; bases not matched to a gene: 10. Germline CDR1 reads MDHEN; CDR2 reads SYDVKM. The CDR3 sequence: CASSESRDRGFTF. The CDR3, as DNA: TGTGCCAGCAGTGAGAGCCGGGACAGGGGTTTCACCTTC.

V is TRBV6-5 and J is TRBJ1-3, with D tentatively TRBD1 (6 bases). Deletions cut 0 bases from V and 3 bases from J, with 9 bases between. Germline V gives CDR1 MNHEY, CDR2 SVGAGI. The CDR3 runs 15 residues. The DNA for the CDR3 is TGTGCCAGCAGTTACTCAGCAGGGGATGGAAACACCATATATTTT. Translating it yields CASSYSAGDGNTIYF.

The rearrangement links TRBV3-1 (or the pseudogene TRBV3-2) to TRBJ1-2; 7 bases are a match to TRBD1. The CDR3 consists of 13 residues. V dropped 10 bases and J dropped 3; count of bases not matched to a gene: 8. Germline CDR1 is LGHDT and CDR2 is YNNKEL (reference sequence). Here the CDR3 reads CATRGQGYYGYTF. As DNA, the CDR3 is TGTGCCACAAGGGGGCAGGGCTACTATGGCTACACCTTC.

The chain employs TRBV3-1 (or the pseudogene TRBV3-2) and TRBJ1-1; D unclear. The V end lost 3 bases, the J end lost 1 base, and 6 bases lay between the germline ends. The germline V gene encodes CDR1 LGHDT and CDR2 YNNKEL (reference sequence). CDR3 length equals 13 residues. CDR3 nucleotides: TGTGCCAGCAGCCATGGGCGGAACACTGAAGCTTTCTTT. Translating gives CASSHGRNTEAFF.

This clone was seen just once. The CDR3 loop reads CASSQETSGYNEQFF. In DNA, the CDR3 is TGTGCCAGCAGCCAAGAGACTAGCGGCTACAATGAGCAGTTCTTC. This chain joins TRBV4-2 and TRBJ2-1; 9 positions agree with TRBD2. J lost 3 bases, V lost 0 bases, and 0 bases had no gene match. Per the germline V gene, CDR1 is LGHNA and CDR2 is YNFKEQ. The CDR3 covers 15 residues.

The CDR3 DNA sequence: TGTGCCAGCAGTTCCGCAGGGTCCGGCTATGGCTACACCTTC. It specifies CASSSAGSGYGYTF. The chain is built from TRBV6-4 and TRBJ1-2, with D perhaps TRBD1 (5 bases). The CDR3 sequence is 14 residues long. Germline CDR1 and CDR2: MRHNA and SNTAGT. V was shortened by 5 bases and J by 4 bases, with 14 bases between the two germline ends.

Here the CDR3 DNA reads TGTGCCAGCAGTCAGCTAGCGCCAGCCTACAATGAGCAGTTCTTC. Its translation is CASSQLAPAYNEQFF. The V and J genes are TRBV28 and TRBJ2-1; D possibly corresponds to TRBD2 (6 bases). Germline values: CDR1 MDHEN, CDR2 SYDVKM. V lost 5 bases and J lost 2, with 13 bases in between. This CDR3 comprises 15 residues.

The chain recombines TRBV4-2 with TRBJ2-5; 8 bases line up with TRBD2. CDR3 length: 15 residues. From germline, CDR1 is LGHNA and CDR2 YNFKEQ. Trimming removed 0 bases from V and 7 bases from J; junction bases left unmatched: 7. CDR3 in DNA: TGTGCCAGCAGCCAAGATCCGGGGGGGGCTGGGACCCAGTACTTC. This gives the protein CASSQDPGGAGTQYF.

The chain links TRBV5-1 to TRBJ2-1; 10 nucleotides agree with TRBD2. Germline V gene lookup returns CDR1 SGHRS and CDR2 YFSETQ. V trimming: 4 bases; J trimming: 4 bases; junction bases outside the gene matches: 2. The CDR3 totals 14 residues. The CDR3 DNA is TGCGCCAGCAGCAGGACTAGCGGTTACAATGAGCAGTTCTTC. Encoded protein: CASSRTSGYNEQFF. Supplemented by reference TRBV5-1 and TRBJ2-1, the full variable domain reads KAGVTQTPRYLIKTRGQQVTLSCSPISGHRSVSWYQQTPGQGLQFLFEYFSETQRNKGNFPGRFSGRQFSNSRSEMNVSTLELGDSALYLCASSRTSGYNEQFFGPGTRLTVL.

This clone was counted a single time. The CDR3 DNA follows: TGTGCCAGCAGCTGGACTAGCGGGTCCACCGGGGAGCTGTTTTTT. It translates to CASSWTSGSTGELFF. The rearrangement joins TRBV11-2 to TRBJ2-2, with 11 bases identical to TRBD2. The germline V gene encodes CDR1 SGHAT and CDR2 FQNNGV. The CDR3 runs 15 residues. Trimming removed 4 bases from V and 4 bases from J; junction bases left unmatched: 2.

V and J are TRBV11-3 and TRBJ2-3; D remains unclear. Germline V lookup: CDR1 SGHNT, CDR2 YENEEA. V gave up 1 base and J gave up 2 bases, with 7 bases separating them. The CDR3 length is 14 residues. The CDR3 reads CASSLGPSTDTQYF. The CDR3 nucleotides read TGTGCCAGCAGCTTAGGTCCCTCCACAGATACGCAGTATTTT.

The V gene is TRBV6-5, the J gene TRBJ2-1, with 10 positions matching TRBD2. Trimming took 5 bases from V and 7 from J; bases not matched to a gene: 8. This CDR3 comprises 15 residues. Per the germline V gene, CDR1 is MNHEY and CDR2 is SVGAGI. The CDR3 spells CASSPSGGAFNEQFF. The CDR3 DNA reads as TGTGCCAGCAGTCCGAGCGGGGGGGCGTTTAATGAGCAGTTCTTC.

The chain links TRBV27 to TRBJ2-7, with 14 nucleotides matching TRBD2. The germline gives CDR1 MNHEY, CDR2 SMNVEV (reference sequence). The CDR3 covers 15 residues. Trimming removed 7 bases from V and 3 bases from J; junction bases left unmatched: 5. The CDR3: CASKPGTSGGYEQYF. CDR3 DNA: TGTGCCAGCAAGCCCGGGACTAGCGGGGGCTACGAGCAGTACTTC.

The rearrangement uses TRBV10-3 and TRBJ1-4; 9 bases agree with TRBD1. CDR1 is ENHRY, CDR2 SYGVKD, per germline. Trimming took 6 bases from V and 7 from J; bases not matched to a gene: 9. The CDR3 spans 15 residues. As DNA, the CDR3 is TGTGCCATCAGATCACAGGGGGCAGGTGGTGAAAAACTGTTTTTT. Its translation is CAIRSQGAGGEKLFF.

The rearrangement links TRBV2 to TRBJ1-4; D ambiguous. The V and J ends lost 2 bases and 5 bases respectively, with 9 bases between them. Germline CDR1 SNHLY, CDR2 FYNNEI. This CDR3 region has 14 residues. Here the CDR3 reads CASSERVPNEKLFF. CDR3 DNA: TGTGCCAGCAGTGAACGGGTCCCGAATGAAAAACTGTTTTTT.

The chain links TRBV2 to TRBJ2-1; unclear D gene. The CDR3 totals 12 residues. The V and J ends lost 3 bases and 6 bases respectively, with 6 bases between them. Looked up from germline, CDR1 is SNHLY and CDR2 is FYNNEI. CDR3 bases: TGTGCCAGCAGTGACCACAGCAATGAGCAGTTCTTC. Amino acids: CASSDHSNEQFF.

The CDR3 loop reads CASSLIGEGYEQYF. The CDR3 nucleotides are TGTGCCAGCAGTTTAATAGGGGAGGGCTACGAGCAGTACTTC. The chain carries TRBV28 and TRBJ2-7, with TRBD2 matching 7 bases. V dropped 2 bases and J dropped 3; count of bases not matched to a gene: 4. The CDR3 sequence is 14 residues long. Germline CDR1 and CDR2: MDHEN and SYDVKM. Drawing the rest from reference TRBV28 and TRBJ2-7, the complete variable domain is DVKVTQSSRYLVKRTGEKVFLECVQDMDHENMFWYRQDPGLGLRLIYFSYDVKMKEKGDIPEGYSVSREKKERFSLILESASTNQTSMYLCASSLIGEGYEQYFGPGTRLTVT.

This chain joins TRBV11-2 and TRBJ1-6; D remains ambiguous. The CDR3 length is 17 residues. The V and J ends lost 0 bases and 1 base respectively, with 10 bases between them. Per germline, CDR1 SGHAT and CDR2 FQNNGV. The CDR3 sequence: CASSLEVRVSYNSPLHF. Here the CDR3 DNA reads TGTGCCAGCAGCTTAGAAGTGAGAGTATCCTATAATTCACCCCTCCACTTT.

The chain has TRBV27 and TRBJ1-5; D may be TRBD1 (5 bases). CDR3 length: 14 amino acids. The germline V gene has CDR1 MNHEY and CDR2 SMNVEV (reference sequence). V was pared by 2 bases and J by 7 bases, with 12 bases between. CDR3 amino acids: CASSLVQGVQPQHF. CDR3 bases: TGTGCCAGCAGTTTAGTTCAGGGTGTACAGCCCCAGCATTTT.

The gene calls are TRBV6-2 or TRBV6-3 and TRBJ2-3; maybe TRBD2 (6 bases). Germline CDR1 reads MNHEY; CDR2 reads SVGEGT. Trimming cost V 4 bases and J 0 bases, with 14 bases left between them. The CDR3 runs 16 residues. The CDR3 nucleotides read TGTGCCAGCAGTTCCGCTAGCGCGTTTAGCACAGATACGCAGTATTTT. It specifies CASSSASAFSTDTQYF.

The chain has TRBV29-1 and TRBJ1-2, with TRBD1 as a possible D gene (6 bases). Germline V gives CDR1 SQVTM, CDR2 ANQGSEA. Trimming took 1 base from V and 3 from J, leaving 27 bases between them. The CDR3 runs to 19 residues. The CDR3 DNA sequence: TGCAGCGTTGAAGTTTCTGTCAGGGGTTCGGATGGAGTTCACTATGGCTACACCTTC. Its translation: CSVEVSVRGSDGVHYGYTF. Based on the CDR3 plus reference TRBV29-1 and TRBJ1-2, the full variable domain is SAVISQKPSRDICQRGTSLTIQCQVDSQVTMMFWYRQQPGQSLTLIATANQGSEATYESGFVIDKFPISRPNLTFSTLTVSNMSPEDSSIYLCSVEVSVRGSDGVHYGYTFGSGTRLTVV.

The gene calls are TRBV5-1 and TRBJ1-6; 7 positions agree with TRBD1. The CDR3 has 15 residues. CDR1 is SGHRS and CDR2 is YFSETQ in the germline V gene. Unmatched junction bases numbered 4, after V lost 0 bases and J lost 7 bases. CDR3 sequence: CASSLAGGENSPLHF. CDR3 DNA sequence: TGCGCCAGCAGCTTGGCAGGGGGTGAAAATTCACCCCTCCACTTT.

J is TRBJ1-4 and V is TRBV19; D gene uncertain. This CDR3 region has 15 residues. Germline-derived CDR1 and CDR2 are LNHDA and SQIVND (reference sequence). V gave up 3 bases and J gave up 6 bases, with 14 bases separating them. CDR3 residues: CASSIPSEVYEKLFF. As DNA, the CDR3 is TGTGCCAGTAGTATCCCTTCAGAAGTTTATGAAAAACTGTTTTTT.